The T cell receptor beta chain described here comes from a study of T cell responses to AZD1222 COVID-19 vaccine listed by TCRdb under 2021. Regarding the study in general: A total of roughly 240 trial participants underwent TCR sequencing, of whom approximately 210 received two doses of AZD1222 and around 25 received two doses of the MenACWY control vaccine. Trial participants were enrolled into age subgroups of 18-55, 56-69 and 70-plus years, which contained roughly 150, 30 and 60 TCR-sequenced participants, respectively.

Concerning this clone itself: Its antigen remains undetermined. Within one base of it there is no much larger clone, and no base qualities were kept.

The CDR3 regions of human TCRbeta chains were analyzed by immunosequencing. The authors' pipeline ran thus. TCRs in the repertoires were compared against a reference library of SARS-CoV-2-specific TCRs that had been generated with the MIRA antigen-specificity platform. Breadth was defined as the fraction of unique TCRs that were SARS-CoV-2-associated. Depth was defined as the fraction of total T cells that were SARS-CoV-2-associated. Using the MIRA data, every spike-specific TCR was mapped to the spike region that the TCR reacted to and assigned to either a CD4 or a CD8 class. Log10-transformed breadth and depth values were compared by one-way ANOVA with Sidak's multiple comparisons tests. TCRdb limited this immuneACCESS table to in-frame rearrangements with V and J called. A share of clones is missing; checked studies link under half to unresolved V genes, and the rest is unexplained. V and J calls and clone size come straight from that table; D and trimming were deduced from the DNA. The sample contains fewer than 150,000 clones, 89% of them found a single time. Of the sample, roughly a tenth falls within the top ten clones.

Broad study findings and their caveats: No day 14 peak-response samples were available, so repertoires were characterized only after the peak T cell response. In the small 56-69-year group, the increase in depth fell short of significance, most likely because of low power. The vaccine-associated CD4 TCRs covered the entire spike protein, and the dominant responses fell in regions 160-218 and 743-854. Reportedly, almost half of the unique spike-specific TCRs recognized epitopes lying outside the regions that are mutated in the B.1.351 and B.1.1.7 variants. Conclusions about previously exposed vaccinees are limited, since just five or six AZD1222 recipients were seropositive for SARS-CoV-2 at baseline. After two AZD1222 doses, both the breadth and the depth of spike-specific TCRs were significantly higher than at day 0 and than in MenACWY recipients. Participants were mostly white British and included more females than males, and it was suggested by the authors that clonal diversity may have been underestimated.

The time point tag for this specimen amounts to: about 28 days (+/-7) after the second vaccine dose. AZD1222 recipients given second doses at about 4 weeks or at about 12 weeks were pooled, since spike-specific TCR depth and breadth were not found to differ between the two schedules. Vaccinee samples were obtained from the UK trials COV001 and COV002, which included a single-blind randomized controlled phase 2/3 trial of AZD1222 (ChAdOx1 nCoV-19) in healthy adults. For TCRbeta chain sequencing, PBMC samples were collected from trial participants at day 0 and at day 28 after the second dose. CDR1 and CDR2, per the germline V gene, are MGHRA and YSYEKL. Between the V and J ends, shortened by 4 bases and 4 bases respectively, the junction contains 14 bases. CDR3 length: 15 amino acids, cysteine to phenylalanine. The read is trimmed to its CDR3 DNA, 45 bases read in frame from base 1.

The rearrangement joined TRBV4-1 to TRBJ1-5, with the D gene not clear enough to name. The sequencing used peripheral blood, collected 28 days after the second AZD1222 dose. This TCR was recovered from an adult who received the AZD1222 COVID-19 vaccine. CDR3 protein: CASSPEFVGNQPQHF. The nucleotides are TGCGCCAGCAGCCCGGAATTCGTGGGAAATCAGCCCCAGCATTTT.